The rows below give T cell receptor beta chains drawn from one sample of a study of blood T cell repertoires in COVID-19. Repertoires were generated with immunoSEQ multiplex PCR, while TCRdb's copy carries only in-frame clones and drops some. The sample holds 390,000 or so clones; around 87% are singletons and the top ten take around 9.3%. Sequencing was done on a sample of peripheral blood. Receptors were obtained from a woman younger than 45 with COVID-19, enrolled during active disease. Each CDR3 is given with its conserved first and last residue. D genes are given only for firm matches. Size is stated for part of the rows, as once, few or many counts, or as a class when the clone is expanded.

V gene: TRBV3-1/TRBV3-2
D gene: .
clone size: .
J gene: TRBJ2-1
CDR3 DNA: TGTGCCAGCAGCCGACTAGGCGGGGGCCTGTACAATGAGCAGTTCTTC
CDR3 protein: CASSRLGGGLYNEQFF

V gene: TRBV11-2
D gene: .
clone size: .
J gene: TRBJ2-2
CDR3 DNA: TGTGCCAGCAGCTTCGGGGAAATCACCGGGGAGCTGTTTTTT
CDR3 protein: CASSFGEITGELFF

V gene: TRBV28
D gene: .
clone size: .
J gene: TRBJ1-6
CDR3 DNA: TGTGCCAGCAGGGCATATAATTCACCCCTCCACTTT
CDR3 protein: CASRAYNSPLHF

V gene: TRBV6-2/TRBV6-3
D gene: TRBD2
clone size: .
J gene: TRBJ2-1
CDR3 DNA: TGTGCCAGCAGTGGACTGACCGGGACTAGCGGGGGGCTAGAGCAGTTCTTC
CDR3 protein: CASSGLTGTSGGLEQFF

V gene: TRBV3-1/TRBV3-2
D gene: TRBD1
clone size: .
J gene: TRBJ1-2
CDR3 DNA: TGTGCCAGCAGCCGCGGGACAGCTAACTATGGCTACACCTTC
CDR3 protein: CASSRGTANYGYTF

V gene: TRBV28
D gene: TRBD1
clone size: .
J gene: TRBJ1-2
CDR3 DNA: TGTGCCAGCAGTTTATCCCTCGGGACAGGGAACTATGGCTACACCTTC
CDR3 protein: CASSLSLGTGNYGYTF

V gene: TRBV6-5
D gene: TRBD1
clone size: .
J gene: TRBJ1-2
CDR3 DNA: TGTGCCAGCAGAAGGGACAGGGTTTCTGGCTACACCTTC
CDR3 protein: CASRRDRVSGYTF

V gene: TRBV3-1/TRBV3-2
D gene: .
clone size: .
J gene: TRBJ1-1
CDR3 DNA: TGTGCCAGCAGCCAAGTTCCAGGTGAAGCTTTCTTT
CDR3 protein: CASSQVPGEAFF

V gene: TRBV5-6
D gene: .
clone size: .
J gene: TRBJ2-4
CDR3 DNA: TGTGCCAGCAGCTTAGCGGGCGGGAACATTCAGTACTTC
CDR3 protein: CASSLAGGNIQYF

V gene: TRBV19
D gene: .
clone size: .
J gene: TRBJ2-7
CDR3 DNA: TGTGCCAGTGCCGACGGGGCCTACGAGCAGTACTTC
CDR3 protein: CASADGAYEQYF

V gene: TRBV30
D gene: .
clone size: .
J gene: TRBJ2-2
CDR3 DNA: TGTGCCTGGCCCGACTTGACCGGGGAGCTGTTTTTT
CDR3 protein: CAWPDLTGELFF

V gene: TRBV21-1
D gene: .
clone size: .
J gene: TRBJ2-7
CDR3 DNA: TGTGCCAGCAGCAAAGTAAAATCCTACGAGCAGTACTTC
CDR3 protein: CASSKVKSYEQYF

V gene: TRBV13
D gene: TRBD1
clone size: many
J gene: TRBJ2-1
CDR3 DNA: TGTGCCAGCAGCTTAATCGGTGACAGGGGGGATTACAATGAGCAGTTCTTC
CDR3 protein: CASSLIGDRGDYNEQFF

V gene: TRBV9
D gene: .
clone size: few
J gene: TRBJ2-7
CDR3 DNA: TGTGCCAGCAGCGTAGCTGGGGCGGGGGCATCCAACGAGCAGTACTTC
CDR3 protein: CASSVAGAGASNEQYF

V gene: TRBV2
D gene: TRBD2
clone size: many
J gene: TRBJ2-4
CDR3 DNA: TGTGCCAGCAGATTCGGACTAGCGGGAGCCAAAAACATTCAGTACTTC
CDR3 protein: CASRFGLAGAKNIQYF

V gene: TRBV18
D gene: TRBD1
clone size: few
J gene: TRBJ2-7
CDR3 DNA: TGTGCCAGCTCATCAAATCGACAGGGGAGTTACGAGCAGTACTTC
CDR3 protein: CASSSNRQGSYEQYF

V gene: TRBV28
D gene: .
clone size: .
J gene: TRBJ2-6
CDR3 DNA: TGTGCCAGCAGTAGGAGCTCTGGGGCCAACGTCCTGACTTTC
CDR3 protein: CASSRSSGANVLTF

V gene: TRBV10-3
D gene: TRBD1
clone size: .
J gene: TRBJ2-1
CDR3 DNA: TGTGCCATCAGTACAGGGGAAGGGAATGAGCAGTTCTTC
CDR3 protein: CAISTGEGNEQFF

V gene: TRBV20-1
D gene: .
clone size: .
J gene: TRBJ1-2
CDR3 DNA: TGCAGTGCTAGAGGCTCGAGAAACACCTTC
CDR3 protein: CSARGSRNTF

V gene: TRBV5-1
D gene: TRBD2
clone size: .
J gene: TRBJ2-5
CDR3 DNA: TGCGCCAGCAGCCCCCTAGCGGGAGTGGAGACCCAGTACTTC
CDR3 protein: CASSPLAGVETQYF

V gene: TRBV19
D gene: TRBD1
clone size: .
J gene: TRBJ2-7
CDR3 DNA: TGTGCCAGTAGTACCACAGGGGGCGGGAGCGAGCAGTACTTC
CDR3 protein: CASSTTGGGSEQYF

V gene: TRBV5-1
D gene: .
clone size: .
J gene: TRBJ2-6
CDR3 DNA: TGCGCCAGCAGATCCCCCCAGGCTGGGGCCAACGTCCTGACTTTC
CDR3 protein: CASRSPQAGANVLTF

V gene: TRBV28
D gene: .
clone size: few
J gene: TRBJ1-6
CDR3 DNA: TGTGCCAGCAGGGCAAATTCACCCCTCCACTTT
CDR3 protein: CASRANSPLHF

V gene: TRBV4-1
D gene: TRBD1
clone size: .
J gene: TRBJ2-6
CDR3 DNA: TGCGCCAGCAGCCAAGAGGTGACAGGGGCGGGGGCCAACGTCCTGACTTTC
CDR3 protein: CASSQEVTGAGANVLTF

V gene: TRBV9
D gene: TRBD2
clone size: .
J gene: TRBJ2-5
CDR3 DNA: TGTGCCAGCAGCATCGGGGGGTATGAGACCCAGTACTTC
CDR3 protein: CASSIGGYETQYF

V gene: TRBV19
D gene: TRBD2
clone size: .
J gene: TRBJ2-5
CDR3 DNA: TGTGCCAGTGGGGGGGGTAGCGGATTACAAGAGACCCAGTACTTC
CDR3 protein: CASGGGSGLQETQYF

V gene: TRBV27
D gene: .
clone size: .
J gene: TRBJ1-6
CDR3 DNA: TGTGCCAGCAGTTTCGCAGGGGCCAATTCACCCCTCCACTTT
CDR3 protein: CASSFAGANSPLHF

V gene: TRBV7-9
D gene: .
clone size: .
J gene: TRBJ1-1
CDR3 DNA: TGTGCCAGCAATGGGGGAGGCACTGAAGCTTTCTTT
CDR3 protein: CASNGGGTEAFF

V gene: TRBV7-9
D gene: TRBD2
clone size: .
J gene: TRBJ2-2
CDR3 DNA: TGTGCCAGCAGTCTTAGCGGGAGCATGGACGGGGAGCTGTTTTTT
CDR3 protein: CASSLSGSMDGELFF

V gene: TRBV30
D gene: .
clone size: .
J gene: TRBJ2-1
CDR3 DNA: TGTGCCTGGTTGAGGTCGTACAATGAGCAGTTCTTC
CDR3 protein: CAWLRSYNEQFF

V gene: TRBV30
D gene: .
clone size: few
J gene: TRBJ1-5
CDR3 DNA: TGTGCCTGGCGACAGACAGCCAGTGAGCCCCAGCATTTT
CDR3 protein: CAWRQTASEPQHF

V gene: TRBV11-2
D gene: .
clone size: .
J gene: TRBJ2-1
CDR3 DNA: TGTGCCAGCAGCCCATTGGTGTCAAAGTGGCTTGGCTACAATGAGCAGTTCTTC
CDR3 protein: CASSPLVSKWLGYNEQFF

V gene: TRBV30
D gene: TRBD1
clone size: .
J gene: TRBJ2-7
CDR3 DNA: TGTGCCTGGAGTGTGGTAACAGGGGGCTTATACGAGCAGTACTTC
CDR3 protein: CAWSVVTGGLYEQYF

V gene: TRBV4-1
D gene: TRBD1
clone size: once
J gene: TRBJ1-2
CDR3 DNA: TGCGCCAGCAGCCAAGATCCCCGACAGGGCTATGGCTACACCTTC
CDR3 protein: CASSQDPRQGYGYTF

V gene: TRBV28
D gene: .
clone size: .
J gene: TRBJ1-1
CDR3 DNA: TGTGCCAGCACCGAAGACAGGCCGAACACTGAAGCTTTCTTT
CDR3 protein: CASTEDRPNTEAFF

V gene: TRBV19
D gene: TRBD1
clone size: .
J gene: TRBJ2-1
CDR3 DNA: TGTGCCAGTAGTATCTCCCGGGACAGGGCGATACTTAGGTACAATGAGCAGTTCTTC
CDR3 protein: CASSISRDRAILRYNEQFF

V gene: TRBV28
D gene: .
clone size: .
J gene: TRBJ1-2
CDR3 DNA: TGTGCCAGCAGTTTAGTCAGTAACTATGGCTACACCTTC
CDR3 protein: CASSLVSNYGYTF

V gene: TRBV11-3
D gene: TRBD2
clone size: .
J gene: TRBJ2-1
CDR3 DNA: TGTGCCAGCAGCCAACTAGCGGGTAATGAGCAGTTCTTC
CDR3 protein: CASSQLAGNEQFF

V gene: TRBV4-2
D gene: TRBD1
clone size: .
J gene: TRBJ1-2
CDR3 DNA: TGTGCCAGCAGCCAGGAGGCAGGGGGCACGTATGGCTACACCTTC
CDR3 protein: CASSQEAGGTYGYTF

V gene: TRBV4-1
D gene: TRBD1
clone size: .
J gene: TRBJ2-3
CDR3 DNA: TGCGCCAGCAGCCAAGGACAGGGTGGAAGGGGTACGCAGTATTTT
CDR3 protein: CASSQGQGGRGTQYF

V gene: TRBV9
D gene: .
clone size: .
J gene: TRBJ1-1
CDR3 DNA: TGTGCCAGCAGCGTAGGCGCTGGCACTGAAGCTTTCTTT
CDR3 protein: CASSVGAGTEAFF

V gene: TRBV7-3
D gene: TRBD1
clone size: .
J gene: TRBJ1-1
CDR3 DNA: TGTGCCAGCAGCCCAGGGACAGCGAACACTGAAGCTTTCTTT
CDR3 protein: CASSPGTANTEAFF

V gene: TRBV3-1/TRBV3-2
D gene: TRBD1
clone size: .
J gene: TRBJ2-1
CDR3 DNA: TGTGCCAGCAGCCAAGAGACAGGGGGCAGGGATGAGCAGTTCTTC
CDR3 protein: CASSQETGGRDEQFF

V gene: TRBV7-9
D gene: .
clone size: .
J gene: TRBJ2-7
CDR3 DNA: TGTGCCAGCAGCTCCTTCTCGGGGGTTCCCTCCGGCGAGCAGTACTTC
CDR3 protein: CASSSFSGVPSGEQYF

V gene: TRBV9
D gene: TRBD2
clone size: .
J gene: TRBJ2-1
CDR3 DNA: TGTGCCAGCAGCGTAGGGGCTAGCGGGAGGGGGAATGAGCAGTTCTTC
CDR3 protein: CASSVGASGRGNEQFF

V gene: TRBV18
D gene: TRBD1
clone size: few
J gene: TRBJ1-2
CDR3 DNA: TGTGCCAGCTCACCCGCCGTAAGGACAGGGGGCGCCTATGGCTACACCTTC
CDR3 protein: CASSPAVRTGGAYGYTF

V gene: TRBV30
D gene: .
clone size: once
J gene: TRBJ2-3
CDR3 DNA: TGTGCCTGGAGTGTCGACACGGTCACAGATACGCAGTATTTT
CDR3 protein: CAWSVDTVTDTQYF

V gene: TRBV7-9
D gene: TRBD2
clone size: .
J gene: TRBJ2-5
CDR3 DNA: TGTGCCAGCAGCTCCCCCGCCGGGACTAGCATAGAGACCCAGTACTTC
CDR3 protein: CASSSPAGTSIETQYF

V gene: TRBV4-1
D gene: .
clone size: .
J gene: TRBJ2-3
CDR3 DNA: TGCGCCAGCAGCCAAGATGGCACAGGATCATCCACAGATACGCAGTATTTT
CDR3 protein: CASSQDGTGSSTDTQYF

V gene: TRBV6-6
D gene: .
clone size: .
J gene: TRBJ1-2
CDR3 DNA: TGTGCCAGCAGTTACGGGGGACTCTCTAACTATGGCTACACCTTC
CDR3 protein: CASSYGGLSNYGYTF

V gene: TRBV2
D gene: .
clone size: .
J gene: TRBJ1-1
CDR3 DNA: TGTGCCAGCATGACTACCCTCCTGGGTTTTTTGAACACTGAAGCTTTCTTT
CDR3 protein: CASMTTLLGFLNTEAFF

V gene: TRBV11-2
D gene: TRBD2
clone size: .
J gene: TRBJ2-7
CDR3 DNA: TGTGCCAGCAGCTTAGGCCTAGCGGGAGAAGGGTACGAGCAGTACTTC
CDR3 protein: CASSLGLAGEGYEQYF

V gene: TRBV6-5
D gene: TRBD1
clone size: .
J gene: TRBJ2-7
CDR3 DNA: TGTGCCAGCAACAGACAGGGATCCGAGCAGTACTTC
CDR3 protein: CASNRQGSEQYF